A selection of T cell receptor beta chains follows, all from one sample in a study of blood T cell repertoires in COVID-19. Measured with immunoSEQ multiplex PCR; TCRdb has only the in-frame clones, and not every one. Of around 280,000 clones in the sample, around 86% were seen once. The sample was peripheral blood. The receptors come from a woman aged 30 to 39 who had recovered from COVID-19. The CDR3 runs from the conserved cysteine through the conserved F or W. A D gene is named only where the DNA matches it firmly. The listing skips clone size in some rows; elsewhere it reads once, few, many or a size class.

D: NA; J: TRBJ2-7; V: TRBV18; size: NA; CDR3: CASSSGSYEQYF; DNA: TGTGCCAGCTCGTCCGGGTCCTACGAGCAGTACTTC
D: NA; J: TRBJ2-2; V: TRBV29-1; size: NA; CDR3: CSGSGDYTGELFF; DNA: TGCAGCGGATCGGGGGATTACACCGGGGAGCTGTTTTTT
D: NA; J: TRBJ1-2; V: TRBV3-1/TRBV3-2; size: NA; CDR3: CASSHSGGRGYTF; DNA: TGTGCCAGCAGCCATAGCGGGGGAAGGGGCTACACCTTC
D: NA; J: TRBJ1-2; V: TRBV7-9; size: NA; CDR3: CASSLGQLYGYTF; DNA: TGTGCCAGCAGCTTGGGGCAGCTCTATGGCTACACCTTC
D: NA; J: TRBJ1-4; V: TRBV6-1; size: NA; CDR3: CASSETSGRGINEKLFF; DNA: TGTGCCAGCAGTGAAACCTCTGGGAGAGGGATCAATGAAAAACTGTTTTTT
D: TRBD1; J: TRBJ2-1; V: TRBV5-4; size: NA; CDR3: CASSQGQSAYNEQFF; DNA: TGTGCCAGCAGCCAGGGACAGTCAGCCTACAATGAGCAGTTCTTC
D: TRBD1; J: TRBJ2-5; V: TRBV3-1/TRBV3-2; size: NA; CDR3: CASSHHKNRDRGHGETQYF; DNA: TGTGCCAGCAGCCACCACAAGAATAGGGACAGGGGGCATGGAGAGACCCAGTACTTC
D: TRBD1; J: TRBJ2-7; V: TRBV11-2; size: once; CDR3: CASTFEGTATYEQYF; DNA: TGTGCCAGCACCTTTGAGGGGACAGCAACCTACGAGCAGTACTTC
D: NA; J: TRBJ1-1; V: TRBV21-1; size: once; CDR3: CARQEGRGRKSTEAFF; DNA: TGTGCCAGACAGGAAGGTAGGGGGCGAAAGAGCACTGAAGCTTTCTTT
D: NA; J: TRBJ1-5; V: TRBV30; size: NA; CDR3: CAWSDRLQVHQPQHF; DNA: TGTGCCTGGAGTGACCGGTTACAGGTCCATCAGCCCCAGCATTTT
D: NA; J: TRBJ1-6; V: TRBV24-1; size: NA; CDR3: CATSDSWANSPLHF; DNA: TGTGCCACCAGTGATTCCTGGGCGAATTCACCCCTCCACTTT
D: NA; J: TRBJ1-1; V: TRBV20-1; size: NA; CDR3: CSASIPRGLNTEAFF; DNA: TGCAGTGCTAGTATTCCGCGGGGGCTAAACACTGAAGCTTTCTTT
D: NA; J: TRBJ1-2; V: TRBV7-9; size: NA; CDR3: CASSLEGRMSGYTF; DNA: TGTGCCAGCAGCTTAGAAGGGAGGATGAGTGGCTACACCTTC
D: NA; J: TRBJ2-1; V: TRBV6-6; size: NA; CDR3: CASGEGAIYNEQFF; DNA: TGTGCCAGCGGAGAGGGAGCGATTTACAATGAGCAGTTCTTC
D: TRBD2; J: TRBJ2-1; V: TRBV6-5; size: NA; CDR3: CATLLAEYNEQFF; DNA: TGTGCCACGCTACTAGCGGAGTACAATGAGCAGTTCTTC
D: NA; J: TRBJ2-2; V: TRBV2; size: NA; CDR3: CASRVDLLNTGELFF; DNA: TGTGCCAGCAGAGTAGATCTACTAAACACCGGGGAGCTGTTTTTT
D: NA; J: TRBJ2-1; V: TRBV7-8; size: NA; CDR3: CASSSPGRLGTVYNEQFF; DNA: TGTGCCAGCAGCTCTCCCGGGAGACTGGGAACGGTGTACAATGAGCAGTTCTTC
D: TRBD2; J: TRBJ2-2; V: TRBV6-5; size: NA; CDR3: CASRNSGGTGELFF; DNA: TGTGCCAGCAGAAATAGCGGGGGGACCGGGGAGCTGTTTTTT
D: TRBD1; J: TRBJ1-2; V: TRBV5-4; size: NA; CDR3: CASSYAGGRRYTF; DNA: TGTGCCAGCAGTTACGCAGGGGGCCGGCGCTACACCTTC
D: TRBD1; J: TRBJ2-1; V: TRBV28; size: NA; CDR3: CASRPWTGDYNEQFF; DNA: TGTGCCAGCAGACCTTGGACAGGGGACTACAATGAGCAGTTCTTC
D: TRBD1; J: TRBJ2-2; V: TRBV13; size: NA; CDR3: CASSSRGQGAFGELFF; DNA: TGTGCCAGCAGCTCGCGGGGACAGGGGGCATTCGGGGAGCTGTTTTTT
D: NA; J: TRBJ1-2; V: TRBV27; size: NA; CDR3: CASSPGGQTYGYTF; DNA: TGTGCCAGCAGCCCGGGAGGACAGACCTATGGCTACACCTTC
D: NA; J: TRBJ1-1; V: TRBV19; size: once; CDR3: CASSIPWAEGTTEAFF; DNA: TGTGCCAGTAGTATCCCCTGGGCCGAGGGAACAACTGAAGCTTTCTTT
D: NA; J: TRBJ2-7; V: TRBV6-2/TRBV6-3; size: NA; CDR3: CASSYLQVEQYF; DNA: TGTGCCAGCAGTTACCTCCAGGTAGAGCAGTACTTC
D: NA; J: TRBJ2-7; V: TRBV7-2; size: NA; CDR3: CASSLVPLYEQYF; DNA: TGTGCCAGCAGCTTAGTTCCCCTCTACGAGCAGTACTTC
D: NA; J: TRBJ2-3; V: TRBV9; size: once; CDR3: CASSVSDESTDTQYF; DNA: TGTGCCAGCAGCGTAAGCGATGAAAGCACAGATACGCAGTATTTT
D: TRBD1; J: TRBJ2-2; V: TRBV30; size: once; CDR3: CAWSVYRGIVGELFF; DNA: TGTGCCTGGAGTGTATACAGGGGGATTGTCGGGGAGCTGTTTTTT
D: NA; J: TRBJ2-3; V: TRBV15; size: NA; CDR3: CATSSQPGGDTQYF; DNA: TGTGCCACCAGCAGTCAACCCGGAGGGGATACGCAGTATTTT
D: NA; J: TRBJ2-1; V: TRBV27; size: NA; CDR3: CASSYSGSSYNEQFF; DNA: TGTGCCAGCAGCTACTCCGGGAGCTCCTACAATGAGCAGTTCTTC
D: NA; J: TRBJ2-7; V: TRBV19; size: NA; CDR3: CASSIWGGSYEQYF; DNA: TGTGCCAGTAGTATCTGGGGCGGCTCCTACGAGCAGTACTTC
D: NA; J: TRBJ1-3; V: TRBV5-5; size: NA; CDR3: CASSSRVREAGNTIYF; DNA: TGTGCCAGCAGCTCCCGGGTCCGGGAGGCTGGAAACACCATATATTTT
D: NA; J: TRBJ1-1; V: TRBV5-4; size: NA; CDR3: CASSRDISGMNTEAFF; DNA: TGTGCCAGCAGCCGAGACATATCGGGGATGAACACTGAAGCTTTCTTT
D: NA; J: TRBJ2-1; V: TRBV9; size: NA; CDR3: CASSGETGFDEQFF; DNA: TGTGCCAGCAGCGGAGAAACAGGGTTCGATGAGCAGTTCTTC
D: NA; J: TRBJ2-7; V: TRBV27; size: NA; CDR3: CASSFGGGGYEQYF; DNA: TGTGCCAGCAGTTTTGGGGGGGGCGGGTACGAGCAGTACTTC
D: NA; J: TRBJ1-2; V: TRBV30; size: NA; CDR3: CAWTWHRADGYTF; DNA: TGTGCCTGGACCTGGCACAGGGCCGATGGCTACACCTTC